This T cell receptor beta chain was sequenced during a study of shared clonotypes between healthy human individuals. There are 12 residues in the CDR3. Germline V gives CDR1 WSHSY, CDR2 SAAADI. V was clipped by 6 bases and J by 4 bases; unmatched bases: 0. The method was immunoSEQ multiplex PCR; TCRdb's version includes in-frame clones alone and lacks a portion of them. This table holds about 2.4 million clones, approximately 94% found once. Sequencing input: naive CD4+ T cells from PBMCs. Subset defined: CD45RA+ positively selected. The receptor was derived from a man younger than 35 in good health. Some clones in this sample may be carry-over from other donors' samples. The V call is TRBV10-2, the J call TRBJ1-1, with TRBD1 matching 9 bases. CDR3: CASRDRGTEAFF. As DNA, the CDR3 is TGCGCCAGCAGGGACAGGGGCACTGAAGCTTTCTTT.